These T cell receptor beta chains were read from a single sample in a study of T cell repertoires in cytomegalovirus infection. TCRdb re-analysed the reads in MiXCR, keeping a single row per CDR3 protein. Of hundreds of thousands of distinct CDR3 sequences detected, roughly a third appear once; the ten largest clones hold around 3%. Sequencing used PBMCs. These TCRs come from a human donor in good health (CMV status not recorded). Some clones in this sample may be carry-over from other donors' samples. The CDR3 runs from the conserved cysteine through the conserved F or W. Fields, in order: J gene, V gene, D gene, clone size, CDR3 length, CDR3 DNA, CDR3 protein. A D gene is named only where the DNA matches it firmly. Size values are once, few and many counts, or a class for expanded clones, and some rows have none.

TRBJ1-1	TRBV30	.	few	8	TGTGCCTGGGGAGGAACTTTCTTT	CAWGGTFF
TRBJ1-3	TRBV6-5	.	.	16	TGTGCCAGCAGTTTCTCTTCAGGGGTCGCTGGAAACACCATATATTTT	CASSFSSGVAGNTIYF
TRBJ1-3	TRBV27	.	few	15	TGTGCCAGCAGTTCCCGGACAGCACACGGAAACACCATATATTTT	CASSSRTAHGNTIYF
TRBJ1-4	TRBV7-9	.	.	16	TGTGCCAGCAGCCCCCCTGGGGGCGTGACTAATGAAAAACTGTTTTTT	CASSPPGGVTNEKLFF
TRBJ2-7	TRBV6-6	TRBD2	.	15	TGTGCCAGCAGTCAGGGACTAGCGGGATTTGACGAGCAGTACTTC	CASSQGLAGFDEQYF
TRBJ1-5	TRBV19	TRBD1	.	14	TGTGCCAGTAAACTCGGGACAGGGTTACCTCCCCAGCATTTT	CASKLGTGLPPQHF
TRBJ1-4	TRBV6-6	.	many	14	TGTGCCAGCAGTTACAGGGCAACTAATGAAAAACTGTTTTTT	CASSYRATNEKLFF
TRBJ1-1	TRBV6-1	.	few	13	TGTGCCAGCGCTTCTAAAGTGAACACTGAAGCTTTCTTT	CASASKVNTEAFF
TRBJ1-2	TRBV6-1	.	few	16	TGTGCCAGCAGTGACAGATACAGGACATCTAACTATGGCTACACCTTC	CASSDRYRTSNYGYTF
TRBJ2-1	TRBV7-6	TRBD2	.	16	TGTGCCAGCAGCTCCCGCCGAGCGGGAGAGGACAATGAGCAGTTCTTC	CASSSRRAGEDNEQFF
TRBJ2-5	TRBV7-2	TRBD2	.	15	TGTGCCAGCAGCTTAGGGCTAGCGGGGGTCCGGACCCAGTACTTC	CASSLGLAGVRTQYF
TRBJ2-1	TRBV12-3/TRBV12-4	.	few	13	TGTGCCAGCAGTTCGGCTGGAGACAATGAGCAGTTCTTC	CASSSAGDNEQFF
TRBJ1-1	TRBV4-1	.	many	14	TGCGCCAGCAGCCGGGGAGACTCTAACACTGAAGCTTTCTTT	CASSRGDSNTEAFF
TRBJ1-2	TRBV12-3/TRBV12-4	.	.	12	TGTGCCAGCAGTTTCGGGTCAGGGGATCCCACCTTC	CASSFGSGDPTF
TRBJ1-4	TRBV7-2	.	many	13	TGTGCCAGCAGCTTTTTGTTGCGGGAAAAACTGTTTTTT	CASSFLLREKLFF
TRBJ2-7	TRBV11-2	TRBD1	few	15	TGTGCCAGCAGCCACTGGGACAGGGGTATGGGCGAGCAGTACTTC	CASSHWDRGMGEQYF
TRBJ2-3	TRBV7-2	TRBD2	.	15	TGTGCCAGCTACCCGGGACTAGCGGGAGGAGATACGCAGTATTTT	CASYPGLAGGDTQYF
TRBJ2-3	TRBV11-1	TRBD1	once	15	TGTGCCAGCAGTTCACAGGGGGCGAGCACAGATACGCAGTATTTT	CASSSQGASTDTQYF
TRBJ2-3	TRBV27	TRBD2	.	20	TGTGCCAGCAGTCCGTCGCAACGGACTAGCGGGAGGGCTGAACTCGATACGCAGTATTTT	CASSPSQRTSGRAELDTQYF
TRBJ1-5	TRBV28	.	.	15	TGTGCCAGCAGTTCTTCACAGGGAGGCGGACAGCCCCAGCATTTT	CASSSSQGGGQPQHF
TRBJ1-5	TRBV19	.	.	14	TGTGCCAGTAGACTCCTACAGGGAAATCAGCCCAAGCATTTT	CASRLLQGNQPKHF
TRBJ1-5	TRBV10-2	.	.	14	TGCGCCAGCAGTGAGGGCCCTGGGTATCAGCCCCAGCATTTT	CASSEGPGYQPQHF
TRBJ2-1	TRBV7-9	.	.	15	TGTGCCAGCAGCCCTTCCGACCCGTTTGACAATGAGCAGTTCTTC	CASSPSDPFDNEQFF
TRBJ2-2	TRBV7-8	TRBD2	.	20	TGTGCCAGCAGCTTAGGCGGACTAGCGGGTTTACTCGCGAACACCGGGGAGCTGTTTTTT	CASSLGGLAGLLANTGELFF
TRBJ2-2	TRBV7-9	TRBD2	.	19	TGTGCCAGCAGTATGACCGGGACTAGCGGGGCATCGAACACCGGGGAGCTGTTTTTT	CASSMTGTSGASNTGELFF
TRBJ2-7	TRBV28	.	.	12	TGTGACAGCAGTTTGTACAGGAACGAGCAGTACTTC	CDSSLYRNEQYF
TRBJ2-7	TRBV20-1	.	few	15	TGCAGTGCTAGAGCCCGGACTATTAACTCCTACGAGCAGTACTTC	CSARARTINSYEQYF
TRBJ1-3	TRBV5-1	.	.	16	TGCGCCAGCAGCCGAACCGGGTCCGCCTCTGGAAACACCATATATTTT	CASSRTGSASGNTIYF
TRBJ1-2	TRBV20-1	TRBD1	.	15	TGCAGTGCCAGGGACAGGGGCCCTAGTGGAGGTGGCTACACCTTC	CSARDRGPSGGGYTF
TRBJ2-7	TRBV7-2	.	many	14	TGTGCCAGCAGCTTAGTTCGGGGCTCTGAGGAGCAGTACTTC	CASSLVRGSEEQYF
TRBJ2-1	TRBV7-3	.	few	14	TGTGCCAGCAGCTCACCCTGGGACGGCAATGAGCAGTTCTTC	CASSSPWDGNEQFF
TRBJ2-1	TRBV29-1	.	few	10	TGCAGCGCTGGGGGCGATGAGCAGTTCTTC	CSAGGDEQFF
TRBJ2-7	TRBV28	.	few	14	TGTGCCACCATGTCCGGGGGGCTCCGTGCCGAGCAGTACTTC	CATMSGGLRAEQYF
TRBJ1-5	TRBV12-3/TRBV12-4	.	many	17	TGTGCCAGCAGTTTTATAGATCTGGGGATTGGCAATCAGCCCCAGCATTTT	CASSFIDLGIGNQPQHF
TRBJ2-3	TRBV7-2	.	.	11	TGTGCCAGCAGCCCTAAGCTTACGCAGTATTTT	CASSPKLTQYF
TRBJ2-3	TRBV7-8	TRBD2	many	15	TGTGCCAGCAGCCCACAGCGGGAACGCACAGATACGCAGTATTTT	CASSPQRERTDTQYF
TRBJ2-3	TRBV28	.	few	17	TGTGCCAGCAGTTTATTAGGCACCTCCTGGAGCACAGATACGCAGTATTTT	CASSLLGTSWSTDTQYF
TRBJ2-1	TRBV28	TRBD2	many	16	TGTGCCAGCAGTTTAACGGCTAGCGGAACCTACAATGAGCAGTTCTTC	CASSLTASGTYNEQFF
TRBJ2-1	TRBV27	.	.	15	TGTGCCAGCAGTTTCCGGCTAGAAAACACGAATGAGCAGTTCTTC	CASSFRLENTNEQFF
TRBJ1-6	TRBV7-6	TRBD1	.	15	TGTGCCAGCAGCTTGGCCGGACAGGTTAATTCACCCCTCCACTTC	CASSLAGQVNSPLHF
TRBJ2-7	TRBV6-5	.	.	12	TGTGCCAGCAAGAGAGGGACCTACGAGCAGTACTTC	CASKRGTYEQYF
TRBJ2-5	TRBV20-1	TRBD1	few	13	TGCAGTCGAAGGACAGGGTGGACAGAGACCCAGTACTTC	CSRRTGWTETQYF
TRBJ1-1	TRBV7-2	TRBD1	many	15	TGTGCCAGCAGCTCTCTGACAGGGATTCTAAGGCAAGCTTTCTTT	CASSSLTGILRQAFF
TRBJ2-2	TRBV11-2	.	once	15	TGTGCCAGCAGCTTGGGCAGGGTTAACACCGGGGAGCTGTTTTTT	CASSLGRVNTGELFF
TRBJ1-5	TRBV7-6	TRBD1	.	17	TGTGCCAGGAGCAACCGGGACAGGGGTTGGAGCAATCAGCCCCAGCATTTT	CARSNRDRGWSNQPQHF
TRBJ2-1	TRBV4-1	TRBD2	few	17	TGTGCCAGCAGCCAAGATACTAGCGGGAGATCCTACAATGAGCAGTTCTTC	CASSQDTSGRSYNEQFF
TRBJ1-5	TRBV27	.	few	15	TGTGCCAGCAGTTTTTTGGACAGTAGCAATCAGCCCCAGCATTTT	CASSFLDSSNQPQHF
TRBJ1-2	TRBV5-6	TRBD1	once	17	TGTGCCAGCAGCGCTACGTGGGCCGGACAGGTGACCTATGGCTACACCTTC	CASSATWAGQVTYGYTF
TRBJ2-7	TRBV28	TRBD1	few	13	TGTGCCAGCCGGGACAGCCTCATAAGAGAGCAGTACTTC	CASRDSLIREQYF
TRBJ2-1	TRBV11-2	TRBD1	few	13	TGTGCCAGCAGCTTAGATACAGGGGATGAGCAGTTCTTC	CASSLDTGDEQFF